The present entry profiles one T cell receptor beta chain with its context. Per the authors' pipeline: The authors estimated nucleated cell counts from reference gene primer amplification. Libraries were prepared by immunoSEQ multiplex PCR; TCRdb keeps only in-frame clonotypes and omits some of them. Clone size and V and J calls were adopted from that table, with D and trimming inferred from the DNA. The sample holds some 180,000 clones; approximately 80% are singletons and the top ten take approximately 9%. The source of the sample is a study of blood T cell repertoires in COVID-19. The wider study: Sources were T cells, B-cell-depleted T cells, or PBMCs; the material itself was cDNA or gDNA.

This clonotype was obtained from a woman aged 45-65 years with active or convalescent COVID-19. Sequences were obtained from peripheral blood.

CDR3 sequence reads: CASMGDRTGNTIYF. As DNA, the CDR3 is TGTGCCAGTATGGGGGACAGGACCGGAAACACCATATATTTT. This rearrangement joins TRBV19 to TRBJ1-3; TRBD1 matches 8 bases. V lost 7 bases and J lost 4; bases outside the gene matches: 6. This CDR3 region has 14 residues. Germline V gene lookup returns CDR1 LNHDA and CDR2 SQIVND (reference sequence).